This T cell receptor (beta chain) is from a study of PD-1 blockade in classical Hodgkin lymphoma. All trial patients relapsed after autologous stem cell transplantation. Thawed PBMCs underwent magnetic negative selection to yield purified CD4+ T cells. The data were produced by immunoSEQ multiplex PCR, yet TCRdb's version contains in-frame clones alone and is incomplete. The data contain about 35,000 clones, 90% of them singletons. There are 15 residues in the CDR3. The V gene lost 2 bases and the J gene lost 0 bases, with 8 bases spanning the gap. From germline, CDR1 is SGHTA and CDR2 FQGNSA. The clonotype originates from a human donor with classical Hodgkin lymphoma. The sequencing here drew on CD4+ T cells from blood, taken at baseline. This chain links TRBV7-2 with TRBJ2-1; D might be TRBD2 (6 bases). The CDR3 nucleotides read TGTGCCAGCAGCTTACAGACTAGCTCCTACAATGAGCAGTTCTTC. Translated: CASSLQTSSYNEQFF.